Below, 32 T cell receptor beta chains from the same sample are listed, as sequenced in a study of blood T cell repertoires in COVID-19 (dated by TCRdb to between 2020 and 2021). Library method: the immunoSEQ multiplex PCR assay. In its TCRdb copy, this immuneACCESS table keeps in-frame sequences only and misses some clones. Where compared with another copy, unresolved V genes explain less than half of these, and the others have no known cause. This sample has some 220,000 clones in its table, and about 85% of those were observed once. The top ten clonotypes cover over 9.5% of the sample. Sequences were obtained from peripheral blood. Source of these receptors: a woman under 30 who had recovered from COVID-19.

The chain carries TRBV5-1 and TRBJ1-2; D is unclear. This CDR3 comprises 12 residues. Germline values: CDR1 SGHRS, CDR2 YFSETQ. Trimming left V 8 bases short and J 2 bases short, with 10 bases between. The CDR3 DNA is TGCGCCAGTTCAGCAGGCAACTATGGCTACACCTTC. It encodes CASSAGNYGYTF.

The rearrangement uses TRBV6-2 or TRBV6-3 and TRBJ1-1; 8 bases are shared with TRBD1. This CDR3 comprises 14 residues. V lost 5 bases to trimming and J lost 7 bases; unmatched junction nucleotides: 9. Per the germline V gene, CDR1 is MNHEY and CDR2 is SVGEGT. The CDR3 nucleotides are TGTGCCAGCAGTCAACCGGACAGGGCGGTTGAAGCTTTCTTT. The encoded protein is CASSQPDRAVEAFF.

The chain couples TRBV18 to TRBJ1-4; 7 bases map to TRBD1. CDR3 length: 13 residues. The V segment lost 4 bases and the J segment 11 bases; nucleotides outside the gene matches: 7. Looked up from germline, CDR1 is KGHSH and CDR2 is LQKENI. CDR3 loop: CASSLRTGDKLFF. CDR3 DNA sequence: TGTGCCAGCTCACTTCGGACAGGTGACAAACTGTTTTTT.

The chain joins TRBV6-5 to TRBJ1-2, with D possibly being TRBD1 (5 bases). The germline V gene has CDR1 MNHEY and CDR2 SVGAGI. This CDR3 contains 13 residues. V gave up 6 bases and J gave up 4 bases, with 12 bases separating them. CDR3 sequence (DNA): TGTGCCAGCAGCCCGGCGGGGGGCTATGGCTACACCTTC. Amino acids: CASSPAGGYGYTF.

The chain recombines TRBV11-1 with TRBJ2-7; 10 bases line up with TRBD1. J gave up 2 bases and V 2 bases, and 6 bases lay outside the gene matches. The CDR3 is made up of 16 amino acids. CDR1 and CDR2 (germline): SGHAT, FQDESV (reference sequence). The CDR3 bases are TGTGCCAGCAGCTTAATAGGGACAGGGGTGGCCTACGAGCAGTACTTC. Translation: CASSLIGTGVAYEQYF.

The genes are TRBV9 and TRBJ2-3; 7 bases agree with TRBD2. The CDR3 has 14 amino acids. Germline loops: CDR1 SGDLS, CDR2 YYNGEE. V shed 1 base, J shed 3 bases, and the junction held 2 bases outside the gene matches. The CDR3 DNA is TGTGCCAGCAGCGTACGACTAGCAACAGATACGCAGTATTTT. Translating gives CASSVRLATDTQYF.

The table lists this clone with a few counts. The CDR3 DNA is TGTGCCAGCAGCGAAACATTGGGACAGCAAAAACCCTACGAGCAGTACTTC. Amino acid sequence: CASSETLGQQKPYEQYF. The chain is built from TRBV7-9 and TRBJ2-7; TRBD1 matches 7 bases. CDR1 SEHNR and CDR2 FQNEAQ come from the germline V gene (reference sequence). Trimming took 5 bases from V and 2 from J; bases not matched to a gene: 15. The length of the CDR3 is 17 residues.

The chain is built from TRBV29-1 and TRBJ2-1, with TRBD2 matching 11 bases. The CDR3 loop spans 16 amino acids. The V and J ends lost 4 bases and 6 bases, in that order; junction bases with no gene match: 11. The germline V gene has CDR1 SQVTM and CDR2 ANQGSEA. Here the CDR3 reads CSVGLAGGSGGNEQFF. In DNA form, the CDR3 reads TGCAGCGTTGGCCTAGCGGGAGGCTCAGGGGGCAATGAGCAGTTCTTC.

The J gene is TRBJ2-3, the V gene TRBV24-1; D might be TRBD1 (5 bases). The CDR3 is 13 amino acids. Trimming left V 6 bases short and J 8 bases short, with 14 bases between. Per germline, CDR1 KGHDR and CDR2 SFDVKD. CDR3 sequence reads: CATSRAGKVTQYF. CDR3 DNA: TGTGCCACCAGTAGGGCAGGGAAGGTTACGCAGTATTTT.

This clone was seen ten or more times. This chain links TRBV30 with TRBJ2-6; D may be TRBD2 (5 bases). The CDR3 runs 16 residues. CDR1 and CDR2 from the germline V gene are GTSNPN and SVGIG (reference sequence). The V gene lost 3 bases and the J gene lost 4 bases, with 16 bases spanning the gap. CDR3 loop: CAWSGLGSFGANVLTF. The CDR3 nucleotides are TGTGCCTGGAGCGGACTGGGGTCTTTCGGGGCCAACGTCCTGACTTTC.

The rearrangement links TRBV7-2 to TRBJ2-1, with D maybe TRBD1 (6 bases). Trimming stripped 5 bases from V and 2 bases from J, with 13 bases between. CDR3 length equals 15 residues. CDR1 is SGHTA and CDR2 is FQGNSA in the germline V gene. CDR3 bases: TGTGCCAGCAGCACAGGGACCTTAACCTACAATGAGCAGTTCTTC. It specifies CASSTGTLTYNEQFF.

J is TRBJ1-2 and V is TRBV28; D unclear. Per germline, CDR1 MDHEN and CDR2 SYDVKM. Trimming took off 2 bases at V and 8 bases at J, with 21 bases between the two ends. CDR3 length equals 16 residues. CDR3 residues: CASSLPTEGYYGGYTF. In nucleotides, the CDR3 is TGTGCCAGCAGTTTACCTACAGAGGGATACTATGGAGGCTACACCTTC.

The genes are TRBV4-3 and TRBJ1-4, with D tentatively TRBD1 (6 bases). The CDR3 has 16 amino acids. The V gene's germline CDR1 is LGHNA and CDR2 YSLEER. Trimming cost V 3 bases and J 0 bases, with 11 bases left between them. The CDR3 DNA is TGCGCCAGCAGCCAGGGACATTTTGCAACTAATGAAAAACTGTTTTTT. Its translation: CASSQGHFATNEKLFF.

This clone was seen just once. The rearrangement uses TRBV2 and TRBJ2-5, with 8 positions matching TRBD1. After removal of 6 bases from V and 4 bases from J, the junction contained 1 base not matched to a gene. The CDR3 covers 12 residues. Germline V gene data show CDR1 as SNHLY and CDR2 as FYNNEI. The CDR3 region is CASRDRAETQYF. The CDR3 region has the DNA TGTGCCAGCAGGGACAGGGCAGAGACCCAGTACTTC.

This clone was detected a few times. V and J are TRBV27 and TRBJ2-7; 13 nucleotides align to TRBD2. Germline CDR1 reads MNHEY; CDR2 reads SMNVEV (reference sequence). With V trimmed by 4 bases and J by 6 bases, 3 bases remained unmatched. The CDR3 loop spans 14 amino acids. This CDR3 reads CASSWTSGSAEQYF. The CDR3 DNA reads TGTGCCAGCAGTTGGACTAGCGGGAGTGCCGAGCAGTACTTC.

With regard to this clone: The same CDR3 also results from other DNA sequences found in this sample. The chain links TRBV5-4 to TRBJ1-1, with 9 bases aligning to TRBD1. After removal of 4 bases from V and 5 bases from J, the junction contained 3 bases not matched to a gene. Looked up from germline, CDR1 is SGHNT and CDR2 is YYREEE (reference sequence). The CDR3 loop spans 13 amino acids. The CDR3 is CASSADRGTEAFF. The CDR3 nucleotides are TGTGCCAGCAGCGCCGACAGGGGGACTGAAGCTTTCTTT.

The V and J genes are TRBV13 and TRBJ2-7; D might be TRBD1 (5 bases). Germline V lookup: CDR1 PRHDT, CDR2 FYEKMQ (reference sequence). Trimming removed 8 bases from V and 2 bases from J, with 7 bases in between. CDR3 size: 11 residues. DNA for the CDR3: TGTGCCAGCGGGGCCCCCTACGAGCAGTACTTC. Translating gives CASGAPYEQYF. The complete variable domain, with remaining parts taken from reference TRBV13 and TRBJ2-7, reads AAGVIQSPRHLIKEKRETATLKCYPIPRHDTVYWYQQGPGQDPQFLISFYEKMQSDKGSIPDRFSAQQFSDYHSELNMSSLELGDSALYFCASGAPYEQYFGPGTRLTVT.

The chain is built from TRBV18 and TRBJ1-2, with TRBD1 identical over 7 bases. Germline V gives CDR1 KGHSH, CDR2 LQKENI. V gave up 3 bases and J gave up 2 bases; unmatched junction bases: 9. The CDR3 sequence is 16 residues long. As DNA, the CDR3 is TGTGCCAGCTCACCGACGCGGACAGGAATAAACTATGGCTACACCTTC. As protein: CASSPTRTGINYGYTF.

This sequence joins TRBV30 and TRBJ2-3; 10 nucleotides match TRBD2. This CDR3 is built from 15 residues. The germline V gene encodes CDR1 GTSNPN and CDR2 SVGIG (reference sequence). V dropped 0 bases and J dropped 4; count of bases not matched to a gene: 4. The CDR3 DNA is TGTGCCTGGAGTGTTTCTAGCGGGAGCCCAGATACGCAGTATTTT. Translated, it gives CAWSVSSGSPDTQYF.

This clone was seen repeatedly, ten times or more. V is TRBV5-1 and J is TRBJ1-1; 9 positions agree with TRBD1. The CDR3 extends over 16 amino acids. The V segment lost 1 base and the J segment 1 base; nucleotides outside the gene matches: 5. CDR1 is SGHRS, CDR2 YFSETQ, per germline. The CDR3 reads CASSLREQGANTEAFF. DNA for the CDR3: TGCGCCAGCAGCTTGAGGGAACAGGGGGCGAACACTGAAGCTTTCTTT.

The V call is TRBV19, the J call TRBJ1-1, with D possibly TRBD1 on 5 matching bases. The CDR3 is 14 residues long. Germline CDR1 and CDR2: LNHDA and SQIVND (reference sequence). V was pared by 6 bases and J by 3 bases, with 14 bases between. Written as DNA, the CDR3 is TGTGCCAGTAGAACCGGACAACAGGACACTGAAGCTTTCTTT. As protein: CASRTGQQDTEAFF.

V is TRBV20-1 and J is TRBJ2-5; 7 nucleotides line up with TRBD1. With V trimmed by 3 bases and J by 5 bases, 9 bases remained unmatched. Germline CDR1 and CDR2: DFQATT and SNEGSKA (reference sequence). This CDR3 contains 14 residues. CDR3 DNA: TGCAGTGCTAGTCAAGTACAGGGGCGGGAGACCCAGTACTTC. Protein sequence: CSASQVQGRETQYF.

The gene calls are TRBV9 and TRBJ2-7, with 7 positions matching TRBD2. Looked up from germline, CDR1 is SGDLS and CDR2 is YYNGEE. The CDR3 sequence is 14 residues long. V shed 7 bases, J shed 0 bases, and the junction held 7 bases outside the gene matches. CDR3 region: CASHPGGSSYEQYF. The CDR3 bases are TGTGCCAGCCACCCTGGCGGGAGCTCCTACGAGCAGTACTTC. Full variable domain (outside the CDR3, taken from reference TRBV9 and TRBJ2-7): DSGVTQTPKHLITATGQRVTLRCSPRSGDLSVYWYQQSLDQGLQFLIQYYNGEERAKGNILERFSAQQFPDLHSELNLSSLELGDSALYFCASHPGGSSYEQYFGPGTRLTVT.

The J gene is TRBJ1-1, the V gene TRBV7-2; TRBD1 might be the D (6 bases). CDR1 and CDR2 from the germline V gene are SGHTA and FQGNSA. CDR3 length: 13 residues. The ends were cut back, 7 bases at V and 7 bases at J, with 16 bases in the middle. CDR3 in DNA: TGTGCCAGCACTTACAGGGTTATGAGTGAAGCTTTCTTT. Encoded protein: CASTYRVMSEAFF.

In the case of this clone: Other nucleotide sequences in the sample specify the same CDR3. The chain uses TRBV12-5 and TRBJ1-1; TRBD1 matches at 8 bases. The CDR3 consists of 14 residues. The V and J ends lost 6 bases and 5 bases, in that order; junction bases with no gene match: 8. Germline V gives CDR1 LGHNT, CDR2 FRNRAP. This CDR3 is CASGPDRGWTEAFF. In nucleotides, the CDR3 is TGTGCTAGTGGACCCGACAGGGGTTGGACTGAAGCTTTCTTT.

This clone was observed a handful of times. CDR3 bases: TGTGCCAGCAGTTTAGTGGTCGGGAACACTGAAGCTTTCTTT. Translating gives CASSLVVGNTEAFF. This chain joins TRBV27 and TRBJ1-1; D gene unclear. Germline V gene lookup returns CDR1 MNHEY and CDR2 SMNVEV (reference sequence). The CDR3 loop spans 14 amino acids. Deletions cut 2 bases from V and 1 base from J, with 8 bases between.

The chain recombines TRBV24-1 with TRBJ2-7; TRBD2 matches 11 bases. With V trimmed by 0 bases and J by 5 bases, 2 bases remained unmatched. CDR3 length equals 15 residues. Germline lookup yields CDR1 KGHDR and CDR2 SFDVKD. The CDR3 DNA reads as TGTGCCACCAGTGATTTGACTAGCGGGAGAAACGAGCAGTACTTC. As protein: CATSDLTSGRNEQYF.

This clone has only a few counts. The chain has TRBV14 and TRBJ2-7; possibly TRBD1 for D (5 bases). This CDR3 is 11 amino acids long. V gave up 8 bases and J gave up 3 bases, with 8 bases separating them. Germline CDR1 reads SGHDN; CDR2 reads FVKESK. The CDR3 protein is CASGQGYEQYF. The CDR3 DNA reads TGTGCCAGCGGTCAGGGCTACGAGCAGTACTTC.

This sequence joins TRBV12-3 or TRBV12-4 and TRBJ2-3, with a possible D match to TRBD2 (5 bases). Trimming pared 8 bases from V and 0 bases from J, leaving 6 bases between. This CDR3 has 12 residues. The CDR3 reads CASASSTDTQYF. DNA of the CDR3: TGTGCCAGCGCTAGCAGCACAGATACGCAGTATTTT.

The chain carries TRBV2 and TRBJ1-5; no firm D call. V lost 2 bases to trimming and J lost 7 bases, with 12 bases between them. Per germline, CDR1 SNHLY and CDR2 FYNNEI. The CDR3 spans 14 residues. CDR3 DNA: TGTGCCAGCAGTGAAAGGAGCGGGCGGCAGCCCCAGCATTTT. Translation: CASSERSGRQPQHF.

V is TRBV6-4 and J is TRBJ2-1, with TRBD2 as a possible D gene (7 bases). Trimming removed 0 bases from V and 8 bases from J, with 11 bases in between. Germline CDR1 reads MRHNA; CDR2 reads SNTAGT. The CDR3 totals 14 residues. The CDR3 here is CASSDSRGGDEQFF. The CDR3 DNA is TGTGCCAGCAGTGACTCAAGGGGGGGTGATGAGCAGTTCTTC.

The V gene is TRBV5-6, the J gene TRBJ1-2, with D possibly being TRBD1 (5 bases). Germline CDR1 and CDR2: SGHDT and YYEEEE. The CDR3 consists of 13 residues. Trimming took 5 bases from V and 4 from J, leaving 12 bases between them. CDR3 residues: CASSKGHLYGYTF. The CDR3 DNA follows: TGTGCCAGCAGTAAAGGACACCTCTATGGCTACACCTTC.